The 27 T cell receptor beta chains listed next were all sequenced from one sample in a study of shared clonotypes between healthy human individuals. Naive CD8 cells lacked CD45RO, underwent positive selection for CCR7 and left out terminally differentiated effector memory CD45RA+ cells. Clones were read by immunoSEQ multiplex PCR, and TCRdb kept only the in-frame ones, dropping some. The sample includes some 1,900,000 clones, about 95% of them seen just once. Material for sequencing was naive CD8+ T cells sorted from blood. All receptors come from a young man in good health.

The V call is TRBV9, the J call TRBJ1-1; TRBD1 matches 9 bases. Germline V gene lookup returns CDR1 SGDLS and CDR2 YYNGEE. The CDR3 has 15 residues. J gave up 11 bases and V 4 bases, and 15 bases lay outside the gene matches. This CDR3 reads CASSLRQGEGSLAFF. The CDR3, as DNA: TGTGCCAGCAGCTTACGACAGGGGGAGGGTTCGTTGGCTTTCTTT. The variable domain in full, with the rest retrieved from reference TRBV9 and TRBJ1-1, is DSGVTQTPKHLITATGQRVTLRCSPRSGDLSVYWYQQSLDQGLQFLIQYYNGEERAKGNILERFSAQQFPDLHSELNLSSLELGDSALYFCASSLRQGEGSLAFFGQGTRLTVV.

This sequence joins TRBV30 and TRBJ2-1; D remains ambiguous. The CDR3 sequence is 16 residues long. Germline V gene sequence: CDR1 GTSNPN, CDR2 SVGIG (reference sequence). Trimming pared 0 bases from V and 6 bases from J, leaving 18 bases between. CDR3 region: CAWSVPPRPRSNEQFF. Here the CDR3 DNA reads TGTGCCTGGAGTGTACCCCCGAGACCCAGAAGCAATGAGCAGTTCTTC.

This clone was seen a few times. The sample contains more than one DNA sequence encoding this CDR3. The J gene is TRBJ2-7, the V gene TRBV6-5, with 9 bases fitting TRBD1. This CDR3 is built from 14 residues. V lost 2 bases to trimming and J lost 3 bases; unmatched junction nucleotides: 2. Looked up from germline, CDR1 is MNHEY and CDR2 is SVGAGI. CDR3 residues: CASSYGDRDYEQYF. The CDR3 DNA reads TGTGCCAGCAGTTACGGGGACAGGGACTACGAGCAGTACTTC.

The chain uses TRBV28 and TRBJ1-4; the match to TRBD1 covers 8 bases. The germline V gene encodes CDR1 MDHEN and CDR2 SYDVKM. The CDR3 loop spans 14 amino acids. V dropped 4 bases and J dropped 7; count of bases not matched to a gene: 5. The CDR3 protein is CASSSGGASEKLFF. Written as DNA, the CDR3 is TGTGCCAGCAGTTCAGGGGGCGCGAGTGAAAAACTGTTTTTT. The full variable domain, rest sourced from reference TRBV28 and TRBJ1-4, is DVKVTQSSRYLVKRTGEKVFLECVQDMDHENMFWYRQDPGLGLRLIYFSYDVKMKEKGDIPEGYSVSREKKERFSLILESASTNQTSMYLCASSSGGASEKLFFGSGTQLSVL.

The chain is built from TRBV11-3 and TRBJ2-1; tentatively, D is TRBD1 or TRBD2 (5 bases each). The ends were cut back, 5 bases at V and 8 bases at J, with 19 bases in the middle. Germline CDR1 SGHNT, CDR2 YENEEA. There are 15 residues in the CDR3. CDR3 coding DNA: TGTGCCAGCAGCCCGAGATTGTCGGGGACCGATGAGCAGTTCTTC. This sequence encodes CASSPRLSGTDEQFF.

The chain links TRBV6-5 to TRBJ2-4, with D possibly being TRBD1 (5 bases). V shed 0 bases and J shed 8 bases, with 14 bases lying between them. The CDR3 totals 15 residues. CDR1 and CDR2 (germline): MNHEY, SVGAGI. The DNA for the CDR3 is TGTGCCAGCAGTTACTCGACAGATACGGATGACATTCAGTACTTC. Its protein product is CASSYSTDTDDIQYF.

This sequence joins TRBV27 and TRBJ1-6, with 7 bases that match TRBD1. Trimming cost V 3 bases and J 4 bases; bases outside gene matches: 15. Germline V gene sequence: CDR1 MNHEY, CDR2 SMNVEV (reference sequence). The CDR3 consists of 19 residues. The CDR3: CASSFLGTPGTVYNSPLHF. The CDR3 DNA sequence: TGTGCCAGCAGTTTCCTCGGTACCCCCGGGACAGTATATAATTCACCCCTCCACTTT.

This sequence joins TRBV2 and TRBJ2-5, with 14 nucleotides matching TRBD2. The V gene's germline CDR1 is SNHLY and CDR2 FYNNEI. CDR3 length: 17 residues. After removal of 6 bases from V and 5 bases from J, the junction contained 11 bases not matched to a gene. CDR3 DNA: TGTGCCAGCAGCTCCGGGACTAGCGGGAGAGTTGCGGAGACCCAGTACTTC. Translation gives CASSSGTSGRVAETQYF.

This chain uses TRBV7-3 with TRBJ1-1; D gene ambiguous. CDR3 length: 13 residues. V lost 5 bases and J 6 bases, leaving 13 bases between the germline ends. The germline gives CDR1 SGHTA, CDR2 FQGTGA. The CDR3 DNA reads as TGTGCCAGCAGCCCAGACGGGTTGGCTGAAGCTTTCTTT. Amino acids: CASSPDGLAEAFF.

The chain is built from TRBV28 and TRBJ2-3; 12 nucleotides align to TRBD1. This CDR3 region has 18 residues. CDR1 and CDR2 from the germline V gene are MDHEN and SYDVKM. V lost 2 bases, J lost 5 bases, and 11 bases stayed unmatched. The CDR3 loop reads CASSLPPPGQGAGDTQYF. In nucleotides, the CDR3 is TGTGCCAGCAGTTTACCCCCCCCGGGACAGGGGGCCGGAGATACGCAGTATTTT.

This clone was seen only a few times. The chain combines TRBV10-3 with TRBJ2-3; D might be TRBD2 (6 bases). Germline CDR1 is ENHRY and CDR2 is SYGVKD. The V gene lost 3 bases and the J gene lost 1 base, with 14 bases spanning the gap. The CDR3 runs 16 residues. The CDR3: CAISEQRVRGTDTQYF. DNA of the CDR3: TGTGCCATCAGTGAACAGCGGGTGCGGGGCACAGATACGCAGTATTTT.

This chain connects TRBV27 to TRBJ2-7; 7 bases match TRBD2. The V gene's germline CDR1 is MNHEY and CDR2 SMNVEV (reference sequence). The CDR3 runs to 14 residues. After removal of 3 bases from V and 6 bases from J, the junction contained 8 bases not matched to a gene. CDR3 sequence reads: CASSFGREGFEQYF. CDR3 nucleotides: TGTGCCAGCAGTTTTGGCAGGGAGGGGTTCGAGCAGTACTTC.

The rearrangement uses TRBV2 and TRBJ2-7; TRBD1 or TRBD2 may be the D gene (5 bases each). The V and J ends lost 10 bases and 1 base respectively, with 17 bases between them. CDR1 and CDR2 (germline): SNHLY, FYNNEI. This CDR3 spans 14 amino acids. The CDR3 sequence is CATVEGTLSYEQYF. Written as DNA, the CDR3 is TGTGCCACCGTAGAAGGGACCCTTTCCTACGAGCAGTACTTC.

This rearrangement joins TRBV4-1 to TRBJ2-7; 7 nucleotides agree with TRBD1. Germline CDR1 reads MGHRA; CDR2 reads YSYEKL. The CDR3 sequence is 15 residues long. Trimming at V came to 3 bases and at J to 0 bases, leaving 5 bases not matched to a gene. In nucleotides, the CDR3 is TGCGCCAGCAGCCACACGGGACAGTCCTCCTACGAGCAGTACTTC. It is translated as CASSHTGQSSYEQYF.

For this clone: The same CDR3 can be traced to other DNA sequences in this sample. The V gene is TRBV6-6, the J gene TRBJ2-7; no reliable D call. V lost 3 bases to trimming and J lost 3 bases, with 6 bases between them. The CDR3 consists of 12 residues. Germline values: CDR1 MNHNY, CDR2 SVGAGI (reference sequence). In nucleotides, the CDR3 is TGTGCCAGCAGTTATTCGGTCTACGAGCAGTACTTC. It yields the protein CASSYSVYEQYF.

V is TRBV2 and J is TRBJ2-1, with D uncertain. The germline CDR1 and CDR2 sequences are SNHLY and FYNNEI. The CDR3 extends over 16 amino acids. Trimming took 3 bases from V and 5 from J, leaving 17 bases between them. The CDR3 protein is CASSESAAAPNNEQFF. In DNA form, the CDR3 reads TGTGCCAGCAGTGAGTCGGCCGCCGCCCCGAACAATGAGCAGTTCTTC.

V usage is TRBV5-6 and J usage is TRBJ2-7; 8 bases agree with TRBD1. Per germline, CDR1 SGHDT and CDR2 YYEEEE. The CDR3 runs to 13 residues. Germline trimming cut 7 bases from V and 3 bases from J; bases unmatched to any gene: 6. CDR3 sequence: CASRTGTGYEQYF. The CDR3, as DNA: TGTGCCAGCCGCACCGGGACAGGCTACGAGCAGTACTTC.

V usage is TRBV19 and J usage is TRBJ1-2; 8 bases are a match to TRBD1. J was trimmed by 13 bases and V by 3 bases; bases with no gene match: 10. Germline assignment: CDR1 LNHDA and CDR2 SQIVND (reference sequence). The CDR3 loop spans 13 amino acids. The CDR3 sequence: CASSITGGNSATF. The CDR3 bases are TGTGCCAGTAGTATCACAGGGGGTAACTCTGCCACCTTC.

The V gene is TRBV11-2, the J gene TRBJ2-3, with D possibly being TRBD1 (6 bases). The CDR3 spans 15 residues. CDR1 and CDR2 from the germline V gene are SGHAT and FQNNGV. V was cut by 5 bases and J by 2 bases, with 14 bases left in between. The CDR3 protein is CASSRETGITDTQYF. The CDR3 coding sequence is TGTGCCAGCAGCCGAGAAACAGGGATCACAGATACGCAGTATTTT.

The chain joins TRBV27 to TRBJ1-4; D remains ambiguous. The CDR3 is 13 amino acids. Trimming stripped 9 bases from V and 8 bases from J, with 16 bases between. Germline V gene data show CDR1 as MNHEY and CDR2 as SMNVEV (reference sequence). CDR3 sequence (DNA): TGTGCCAGTCGGGATCCGGGTAGCGAAAAACTGTTTTTT. This translates into CASRDPGSEKLFF.

This clone was seen only once. The rearrangement links TRBV10-3 to TRBJ2-3, with 7 positions matching TRBD2. The CDR3 consists of 13 residues. V lost 11 bases, J lost 5 bases, and 10 bases stayed unmatched. Germline V gene sequence: CDR1 ENHRY, CDR2 SYGVKD. Here the CDR3 DNA reads TGTGCCGTATTGGGAGGGGAGGGAGATACGCAGTATTTT. Its translation is CAVLGGEGDTQYF.

The chain couples TRBV30 to TRBJ2-1; D assignment may be TRBD1 or TRBD2 (5 bases each). The CDR3 length is 14 residues. Per the germline V gene, CDR1 is GTSNPN and CDR2 is SVGIG (reference sequence). V gave up 5 bases and J gave up 0 bases, with 11 bases separating them. CDR3 coding DNA: TGTGCCTGGGGGGGTAGGGGCTCCTACAATGAGCAGTTCTTC. This codes for CAWGGRGSYNEQFF.

Only one count was recorded for this clone. The chain is built from TRBV11-2 and TRBJ2-7, with 14 bases lining up with TRBD2. Germline CDR1 is SGHAT and CDR2 is FQNNGV. The CDR3 consists of 16 residues. Trimming took 5 bases from V and 5 from J; bases not matched to a gene: 8. The CDR3 nucleotides are TGTGCCAGCAGCATCGGGACTAGCGGGAGCAGCGACGAGCAGTACTTC. Amino acid sequence: CASSIGTSGSSDEQYF. Combining the CDR3 with reference TRBV11-2 and TRBJ2-7 gives the whole variable domain EAGVAQSPRYKIIEKRQSVAFWCNPISGHATLYWYQQILGQGPKLLIQFQNNGVVDDSQLPKDRFSAERLKGVDSTLKIQPAKLEDSAVYLCASSIGTSGSSDEQYFGPGTRLTVT.

The J gene is TRBJ2-7, the V gene TRBV5-4; D might be TRBD2 (6 bases). Germline lookup yields CDR1 SGHNT and CDR2 YYREEE (reference sequence). This CDR3 is 14 amino acids long. Trimming stripped 4 bases from V and 2 bases from J, with 13 bases between. CDR3 bases: TGTGCCAGCAGCCCCGGAGGGTCGACCTACGAGCAGTACTTC. It codes for CASSPGGSTYEQYF.

The gene calls are TRBV2 and TRBJ1-2, with a possible D match to TRBD1 (5 bases). Per germline, CDR1 SNHLY and CDR2 FYNNEI. The germline V and J ends were trimmed by 6 bases and 8 bases, with 16 bases remaining between them. The CDR3 is 13 amino acids. The CDR3 DNA follows: TGTGCCAGCAGACAGGACTCGGCACAGGGCTACACCTTC. This encodes CASRQDSAQGYTF.

The V call is TRBV7-6, the J call TRBJ1-4; 8 nucleotides line up with TRBD1. V shed 3 bases, J shed 0 bases, and the junction held 9 bases outside the gene matches. The CDR3 is 18 amino acids. CDR1 is SGHVS and CDR2 is FNYEAQ in the germline V gene. CDR3 residues: CASSFETGVDSTNEKLFF. Written as DNA, the CDR3 is TGTGCCAGCAGCTTCGAGACAGGGGTCGACTCAACTAATGAAAAACTGTTTTTT.

Comment on this clone: The sample carries other DNA sequences with the same CDR3. V gene TRBV11-2 combines with J gene TRBJ2-3; 9 bases are shared with TRBD2. CDR1 and CDR2 from the germline V gene are SGHAT and FQNNGV. The length of the CDR3 is 15 residues. The J segment lost 6 bases and the V segment lost 1 base, leaving 5 bases of the junction unmatched. This CDR3 reads CASSLVAGGTDTQYF. CDR3 bases: TGTGCCAGCAGCTTAGTGGCGGGAGGGACGGATACGCAGTATTTT.